Reported below is one T cell receptor beta chain. The data stem from a study of cytomegalovirus exposure and HLA in healthy donors. The PCR made use of 60 Vbeta and 13 Jbeta primers. Method: immunoSEQ multiplex PCR; TCRdb's copy keeps in-frame clones and lacks some. The table includes about 140,000 clones, about 80% detected once. This sequence originates from a man aged 40-50 years in good health and CMV-seronegative. The source material was PBMCs.

Here the CDR3 reads CASSFRQGPYEQYF. The CDR3 region has the DNA TGTGCCAGCAGCTTCCGGCAGGGGCCCTACGAGCAGTACTTC. The J gene is TRBJ2-7, the V gene TRBV11-1, with D tentatively TRBD1 (6 bases). This CDR3 has 14 amino acids. V lost 3 bases and J lost 2, with 11 bases in between. CDR1 is SGHAT, CDR2 FQDESV, per germline (reference sequence).